Included here is one T cell receptor beta chain sequence, with context. PCR involved 60 Vbeta and 13 Jbeta primers. Method: immunoSEQ multiplex PCR; TCRdb's copy keeps in-frame clones and lacks some. The sample includes some 150,000 clones, roughly three quarters seen only once; the top ten take 6.5% to 8%. As for the donors, each was a healthy bone marrow donor. The entry originates in a study of cytomegalovirus exposure and HLA in healthy donors. The sequenced sample was PBMCs. This clonotype was sampled from a woman between 40 and 50 years old in good health and CMV-seropositive.

CDR3 sequence reads: CASSVGTAYEQYF. The CDR3 DNA is TGTGCCAGCAGCGTCGGCACAGCCTACGAGCAGTACTTC. The V gene is TRBV9, the J gene TRBJ2-7; no clear D. This CDR3 region has 13 residues. Germline V CDR1 and CDR2: SGDLS, YYNGEE. Trimming left V 2 bases short and J 2 bases short, with 8 bases between.